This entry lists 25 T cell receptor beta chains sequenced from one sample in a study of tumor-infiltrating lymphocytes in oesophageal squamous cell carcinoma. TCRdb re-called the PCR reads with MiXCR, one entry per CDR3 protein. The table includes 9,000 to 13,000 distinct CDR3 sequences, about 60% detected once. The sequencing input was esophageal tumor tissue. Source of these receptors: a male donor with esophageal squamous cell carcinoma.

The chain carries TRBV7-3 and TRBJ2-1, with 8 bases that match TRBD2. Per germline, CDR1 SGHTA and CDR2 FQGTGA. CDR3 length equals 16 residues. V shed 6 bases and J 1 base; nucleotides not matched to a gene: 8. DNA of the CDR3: TGTGCCAGCAGGATTAGCGGGACCCTATCCTACAATGAGCAGTTCTTC. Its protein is CASRISGTLSYNEQFF.

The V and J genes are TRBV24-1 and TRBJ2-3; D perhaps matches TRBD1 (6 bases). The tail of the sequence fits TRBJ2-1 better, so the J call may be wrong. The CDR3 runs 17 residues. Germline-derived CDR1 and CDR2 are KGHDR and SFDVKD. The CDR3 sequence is CATSDTTTGSSYNEQFF. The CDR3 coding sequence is TGTGCCACCAGTGATACCACTACAGGGAGCTCCTACAATGAGCAGTTCTTC.

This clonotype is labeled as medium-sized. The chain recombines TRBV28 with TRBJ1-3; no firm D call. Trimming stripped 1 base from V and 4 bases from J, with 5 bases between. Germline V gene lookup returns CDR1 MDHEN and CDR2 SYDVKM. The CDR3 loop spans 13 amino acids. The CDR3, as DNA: TGTGCCAGCAGTTTATTAGGCGGAAACACCATATATTTT. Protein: CASSLLGGNTIYF.

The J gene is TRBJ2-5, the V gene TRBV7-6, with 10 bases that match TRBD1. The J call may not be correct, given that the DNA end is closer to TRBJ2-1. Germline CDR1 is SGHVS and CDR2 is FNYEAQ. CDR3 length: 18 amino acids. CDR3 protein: CASSLGLPGQGILNEQFF. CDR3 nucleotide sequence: TGTGCCAGCAGCTTAGGATTACCGGGACAGGGGATTCTCAATGAGCAGTTCTTC.

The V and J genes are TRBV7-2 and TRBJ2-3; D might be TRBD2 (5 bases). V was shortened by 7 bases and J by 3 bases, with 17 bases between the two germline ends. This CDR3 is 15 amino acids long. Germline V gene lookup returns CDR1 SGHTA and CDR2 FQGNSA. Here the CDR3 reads CASTLWRVGTDTQYF. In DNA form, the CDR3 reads TGTGCCAGCACCCTATGGCGGGTGGGGACAGATACGCAGTATTTT.

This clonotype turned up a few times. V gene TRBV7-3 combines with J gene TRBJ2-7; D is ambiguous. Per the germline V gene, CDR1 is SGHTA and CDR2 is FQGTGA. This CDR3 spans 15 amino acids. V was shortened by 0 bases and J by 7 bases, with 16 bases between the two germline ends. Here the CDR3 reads CASSLTSQGYNEQYF. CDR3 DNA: TGTGCCAGCAGCTTAACGTCTCAAGGCTACAATGAGCAGTACTTC.

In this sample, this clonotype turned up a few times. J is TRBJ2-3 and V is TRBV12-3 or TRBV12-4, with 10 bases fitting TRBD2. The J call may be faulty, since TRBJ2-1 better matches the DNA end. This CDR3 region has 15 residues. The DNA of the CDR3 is TGTGCCAGCAGTCTAAGGACTAGCGGAGACAATGAGCAGTTCTTC. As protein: CASSLRTSGDNEQFF.

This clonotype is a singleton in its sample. CDR3 protein: CASSPNSGRGYEQYF. The DNA for the CDR3 is TGTGCCAGCAGCCCAAATAGCGGGAGAGGCTACGAGCAGTATTTT. This chain joins TRBV7-2 and TRBJ2-3; 9 positions agree with TRBD2. This CDR3 comprises 15 residues. CDR1 and CDR2 from the germline V gene are SGHTA and FQGNSA. Unmatched junction bases numbered 14, after V lost 5 bases and J lost 11 bases.

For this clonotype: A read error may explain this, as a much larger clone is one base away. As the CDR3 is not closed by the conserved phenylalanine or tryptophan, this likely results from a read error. CDR3 sequence (DNA): TGTGCCAGCACCCGATCAAGGACCTACGAGCAGTACATC. It translates to CASTRSRTYEQYI. This chain links TRBV7-9 with TRBJ2-1; no definite D call. The end of the DNA fits TRBJ2-7 better, so the J call may be wrong. This CDR3 is built from 13 residues. Germline lookup yields CDR1 SEHNR and CDR2 FQNEAQ (reference sequence).

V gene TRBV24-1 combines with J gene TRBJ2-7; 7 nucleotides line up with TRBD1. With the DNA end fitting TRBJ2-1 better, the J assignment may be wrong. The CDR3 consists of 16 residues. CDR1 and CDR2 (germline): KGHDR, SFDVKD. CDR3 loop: CATSDPSGTARNEQFF. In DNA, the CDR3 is TGTGCCACCAGTGACCCGTCCGGGACAGCTCGAAATGAGCAGTTCTTC.

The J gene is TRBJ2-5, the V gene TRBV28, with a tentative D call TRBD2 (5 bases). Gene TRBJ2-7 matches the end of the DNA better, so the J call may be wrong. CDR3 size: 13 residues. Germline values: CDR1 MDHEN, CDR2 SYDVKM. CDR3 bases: TGTGCCAGCAGTCGAAGTAGAGGGTACGAGCAGTACTTC. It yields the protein CASSRSRGYEQYF.

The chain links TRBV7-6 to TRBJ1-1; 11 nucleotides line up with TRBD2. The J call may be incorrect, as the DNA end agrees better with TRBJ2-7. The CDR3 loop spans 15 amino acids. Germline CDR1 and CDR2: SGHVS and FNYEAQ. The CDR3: CASSEVSGRAVEQYF. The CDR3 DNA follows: TGTGCCAGCAGCGAAGTTAGCGGGAGGGCCGTCGAGCAGTACTTC.

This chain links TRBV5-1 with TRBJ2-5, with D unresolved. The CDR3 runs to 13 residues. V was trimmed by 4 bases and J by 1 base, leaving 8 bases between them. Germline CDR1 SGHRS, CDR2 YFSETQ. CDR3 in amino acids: CASSPLGQETQYF. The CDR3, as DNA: TGCGCCAGCAGCCCCCTAGGCCAAGAGACCCAGTACTTC.

DNA of the CDR3: TGTGCCAGCAGCTCCTATCCGCTACTAGCGGGAGTGGGTGCGAGCACAGATACGCAGTATTTT. It yields the protein CASSSYPLLAGVGASTDTQYF. The gene calls are TRBV7-9 and TRBJ2-3, with 11 nucleotides matching TRBD2. The CDR3 loop spans 21 amino acids. Germline CDR1 and CDR2: SEHNR and FQNEAQ (reference sequence). V gave up 4 bases and J gave up 0 bases; unmatched junction bases: 18.

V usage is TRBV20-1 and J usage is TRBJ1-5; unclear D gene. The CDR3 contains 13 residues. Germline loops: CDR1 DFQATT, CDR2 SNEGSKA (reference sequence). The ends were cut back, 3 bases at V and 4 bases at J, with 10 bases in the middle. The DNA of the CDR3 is TGCAGTGCTAGTCGGGCAGCAAATCAGCCCCAGCATTTT. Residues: CSASRAANQPQHF.

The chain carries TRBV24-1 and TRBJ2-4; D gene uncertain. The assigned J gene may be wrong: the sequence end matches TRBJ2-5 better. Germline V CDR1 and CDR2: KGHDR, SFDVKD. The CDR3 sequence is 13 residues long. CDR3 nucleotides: TGTGCCACCAGTGACACGTACTCCGGGACCCAGTACTTC. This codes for CATSDTYSGTQYF.

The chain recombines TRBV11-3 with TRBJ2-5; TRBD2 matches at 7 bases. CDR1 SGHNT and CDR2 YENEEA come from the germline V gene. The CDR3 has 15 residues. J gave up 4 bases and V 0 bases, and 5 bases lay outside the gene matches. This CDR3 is CASSLDSGGGETQYF. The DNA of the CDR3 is TGTGCCAGCAGCTTAGATTCAGGCGGGGGAGAGACCCAGTACTTC.

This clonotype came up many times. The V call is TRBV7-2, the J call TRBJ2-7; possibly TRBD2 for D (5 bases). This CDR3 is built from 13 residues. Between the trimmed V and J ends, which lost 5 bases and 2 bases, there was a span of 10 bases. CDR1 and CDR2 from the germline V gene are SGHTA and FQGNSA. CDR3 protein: CASSPTRAYEQYF. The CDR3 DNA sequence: TGTGCCAGCAGCCCAACGAGGGCCTACGAGCAGTACTTC.

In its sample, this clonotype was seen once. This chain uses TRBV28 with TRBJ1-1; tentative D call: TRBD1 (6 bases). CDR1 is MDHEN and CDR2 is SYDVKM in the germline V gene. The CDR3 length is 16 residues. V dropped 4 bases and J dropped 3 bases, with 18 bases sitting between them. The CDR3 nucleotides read TGTGCCAGCAGTTCCGCGTACCAGGGGACCGACACTGAAGCTTTCTTT. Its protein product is CASSSAYQGTDTEAFF.

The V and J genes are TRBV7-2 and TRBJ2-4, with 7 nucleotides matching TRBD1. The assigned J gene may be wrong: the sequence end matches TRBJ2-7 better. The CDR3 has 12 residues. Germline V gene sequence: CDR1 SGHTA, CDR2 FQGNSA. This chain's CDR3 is CASSETGIEQYF. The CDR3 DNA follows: TGTGCCAGCAGCGAGACAGGGATCGAGCAGTACTTC.

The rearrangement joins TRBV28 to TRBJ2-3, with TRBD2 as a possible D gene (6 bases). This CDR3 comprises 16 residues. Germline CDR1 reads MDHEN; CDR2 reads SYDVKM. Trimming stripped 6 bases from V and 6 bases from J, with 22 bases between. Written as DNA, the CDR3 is TGTGCCAGCAGCCAAACACGGCGGGGCCTGTCGGATACGCAGTATTTT. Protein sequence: CASSQTRRGLSDTQYF.

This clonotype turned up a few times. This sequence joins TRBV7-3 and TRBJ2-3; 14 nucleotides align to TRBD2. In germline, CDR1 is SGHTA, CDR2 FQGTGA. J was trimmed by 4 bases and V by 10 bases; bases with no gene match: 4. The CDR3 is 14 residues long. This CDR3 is CANTGLAGADTQYF. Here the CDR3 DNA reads TGTGCCAATACGGGACTAGCGGGAGCAGATACGCAGTATTTT.

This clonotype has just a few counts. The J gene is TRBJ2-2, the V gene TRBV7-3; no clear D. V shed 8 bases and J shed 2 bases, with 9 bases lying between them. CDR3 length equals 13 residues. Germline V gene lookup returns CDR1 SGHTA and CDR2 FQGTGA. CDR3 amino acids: CASPEINTGELFF. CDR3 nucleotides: TGTGCCAGCCCCGAAATAAACACCGGGGAGCTGTTTTTT.

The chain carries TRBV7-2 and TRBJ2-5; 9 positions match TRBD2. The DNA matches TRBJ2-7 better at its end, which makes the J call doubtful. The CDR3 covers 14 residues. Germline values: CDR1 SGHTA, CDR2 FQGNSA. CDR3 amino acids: CASSLAVAGDEQYF. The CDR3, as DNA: TGTGCCAGCAGCTTAGCGGTAGCGGGAGACGAGCAGTACTTC.

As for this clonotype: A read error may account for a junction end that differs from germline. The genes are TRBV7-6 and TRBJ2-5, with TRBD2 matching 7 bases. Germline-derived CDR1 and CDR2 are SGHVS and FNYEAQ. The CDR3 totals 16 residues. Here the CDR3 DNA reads TGTGCTAGCAGCCCCGGGGTAGCGGGCTCTCAAGAGACCCAGTACTTC. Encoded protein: CASSPGVAGSQETQYF.